Listed here are 17 T cell receptor beta chains from one sample, sequenced in a study of T cell responses to AZD1222 COVID-19 vaccine. Libraries were prepared by immunoSEQ multiplex PCR; TCRdb keeps only in-frame clonotypes and omits some of them. The sample lists approximately 150,000 clones, about 91% seen once, with around 0.99% in the top ten. The material sequenced was peripheral blood, taken 28 days after the second AZD1222 dose. The source of these receptors is an adult who received the AZD1222 COVID-19 vaccine.

The chain employs TRBV2 and TRBJ2-6; no clear D gene. V lost 2 bases, J lost 4 bases, and 9 bases lay in between. Germline V gene data show CDR1 as SNHLY and CDR2 as FYNNEI. The CDR3 spans 15 residues. The CDR3 sequence: CASSETRTGANVLTF. The DNA of the CDR3 is TGTGCCAGCAGTGAAACACGGACCGGGGCCAACGTCCTGACTTTC. The variable domain in full, with the rest retrieved from reference TRBV2 and TRBJ2-6, is EPEVTQTPSHQVTQMGQEVILRCVPISNHLYFYWYRQILGQKVEFLVSFYNNEISEKSEIFDDQFSVERPDGSNFTLKIRSTKLEDSAMYFCASSETRTGANVLTFGAGSRLTVL.

This clone was seen only once. Other DNA sequences in this sample translate to the same CDR3. This chain links TRBV18 with TRBJ2-7, with no clear D. Germline CDR1 and CDR2: KGHSH and LQKENI. CDR3 length: 13 residues. Trimming took off 0 bases at V and 0 bases at J, with 3 bases between the two ends. Here the CDR3 DNA reads TGTGCCAGCTCACCACCTAGCTCCTACGAGCAGTACTTC. It codes for CASSPPSSYEQYF.

The CDR3 region has the DNA TGTGCCAGTAGTATAGTGTTCAGGGAGCCCTATAATTCACCCCTCCACTTT. This codes for CASSIVFREPYNSPLHF. The chain joins TRBV19 to TRBJ1-6, with D maybe TRBD1 (5 bases). This CDR3 comprises 17 residues. The germline CDR1 and CDR2 sequences are LNHDA and SQIVND (reference sequence). Between the trimmed V and J ends, which lost 1 base and 2 bases, there was a span of 12 bases.

This chain joins TRBV14 and TRBJ1-1, with D unresolved. Trimming left V 4 bases short and J 11 bases short, with 23 bases between. Germline lookup yields CDR1 SGHDN and CDR2 FVKESK. The CDR3 loop spans 15 amino acids. CDR3 in DNA: TGTGCCAGCAGCCCTGGCCACCCCCAGAACATGGGGGCTTTCTTT. Its translation: CASSPGHPQNMGAFF.

DNA for the CDR3: TGTGCCAGTAGTTCTACAGGGGGTGTTGAGCAGTTCTTC. Its translation is CASSSTGGVEQFF. The V call is TRBV19, the J call TRBJ2-1, with 8 bases fitting TRBD1. Germline CDR1 LNHDA, CDR2 SQIVND (reference sequence). V dropped 5 bases and J dropped 9; count of bases not matched to a gene: 6. CDR3 length equals 13 residues.

The genes are TRBV29-1 and TRBJ2-5, with TRBD2 matching over 9 bases. V shed 6 bases, J shed 1 base, and the junction held 9 bases outside the gene matches. Per germline, CDR1 SQVTM and CDR2 ANQGSEA. This CDR3 is built from 15 residues. The CDR3 sequence is CSVGSSGGPQETQYF. The CDR3 DNA reads as TGCAGCGTGGGGTCCAGCGGGGGGCCCCAAGAGACCCAGTACTTC.

A word on this clone: The junction and the germline gene differ at one end; a read error may be behind it. The chain employs TRBV27 and TRBJ2-7; 9 nucleotides agree with TRBD2. Germline CDR1 MNHEY, CDR2 SMNVEV (reference sequence). CDR3 length: 14 amino acids. The DNA of the CDR3 is TGTGTCAGCAGTTTCCGCGGGGGGGCTTACGAGCAGTACTTC. This translates into CVSSFRGGAYEQYF.

This clone has only a few counts. This chain links TRBV11-2 with TRBJ2-1, with 9 bases that match TRBD1. This CDR3 has 16 residues. The trim removed 4 bases at V and 10 bases at J, leaving 14 bases unmatched. The V gene's germline CDR1 is SGHAT and CDR2 FQNNGV. The CDR3 nucleotides are TGTGCCAGCAGCTCGCCTGGACCGGGACAGGGTTTGGAGCAGTTCTTC. Translating it yields CASSSPGPGQGLEQFF.

V gene TRBV18 combines with J gene TRBJ1-6, with 8 bases aligning to TRBD1. Germline-derived CDR1 and CDR2 are KGHSH and LQKENI. V shed 3 bases and J 7 bases; nucleotides not matched to a gene: 5. This CDR3 spans 15 amino acids. The CDR3 nucleotides read TGTGCCAGCTCACCGGGAACAGGGGGAAATTCACCCCTCCACTTT. Translating it yields CASSPGTGGNSPLHF.

V and J are TRBV10-3 and TRBJ1-1; the D is unclear. The CDR3 has 14 amino acids. The V end was cut by 4 bases, the J end by 7 bases, with 16 bases between. Germline CDR1 is ENHRY and CDR2 is SYGVKD. The CDR3 sequence is CAISVEPSVGEAFF. DNA of the CDR3: TGTGCCATCAGTGTGGAGCCGTCGGTGGGTGAAGCTTTCTTT.

The chain joins TRBV2 to TRBJ1-1, with D tentatively TRBD1 (5 bases). The CDR3 runs to 16 residues. Germline V gene sequence: CDR1 SNHLY, CDR2 FYNNEI. Between the trimmed V and J ends, which lost 7 bases and 3 bases, there was a span of 21 bases. The DNA for the CDR3 is TGTGCCAGCACGCTGACACCGGGCCTAGGGGACACTGAAGCTTTCTTT. Translation: CASTLTPGLGDTEAFF.

Only one count was recorded for this clone. J is TRBJ1-3 and V is TRBV9; TRBD1 matches 7 bases. Germline assignment: CDR1 SGDLS and CDR2 YYNGEE. After removal of 0 bases from V and 4 bases from J, the junction contained 13 bases not matched to a gene. The CDR3 runs 18 residues. The CDR3 sequence is CASSVEGQRDLQGNTIYF. CDR3 nucleotides: TGTGCCAGCAGCGTAGAGGGACAGAGAGACTTGCAGGGAAACACCATATATTTT.

This rearrangement joins TRBV9 to TRBJ2-3, with a possible D match to TRBD1 (6 bases). The length of the CDR3 is 13 residues. Germline V gene data show CDR1 as SGDLS and CDR2 as YYNGEE. V lost 2 bases, J lost 3 bases, and 7 bases lay in between. The CDR3 region has the DNA TGTGCCAGCAGCGTTACAGGGACAGATACGCAGTATTTT. It specifies CASSVTGTDTQYF.

The rearrangement links TRBV6-6 to TRBJ2-7, with 13 bases identical to TRBD2. CDR1 and CDR2 from the germline V gene are MNHNY and SVGAGI (reference sequence). After removal of 6 bases from V and 5 bases from J, the junction contained 10 bases not matched to a gene. The CDR3 consists of 16 residues. CDR3 DNA sequence: TGTGCCAGCAGCCACGCCGGGACTAGCGGGGACCACGAGCAGTACTTC. This codes for CASSHAGTSGDHEQYF.

This clone is a singleton in its sample. This chain links TRBV3-1 (or the pseudogene TRBV3-2) with TRBJ1-1; unclear D gene. V was trimmed by 4 bases and J by 2 bases, leaving 11 bases between them. The CDR3 is made up of 14 amino acids. Germline lookup yields CDR1 LGHDT and CDR2 YNNKEL (reference sequence). The CDR3 sequence: CASSPLPSNTEAFF. CDR3 DNA sequence: TGTGCCAGCAGCCCCTTACCCTCAAACACTGAAGCTTTCTTT.

The J gene is TRBJ2-7, the V gene TRBV7-2, with TRBD2 matching over 8 bases. V shed 0 bases and J 1 base; nucleotides not matched to a gene: 14. The CDR3 loop spans 19 amino acids. Germline V gene lookup returns CDR1 SGHTA and CDR2 FQGNSA. CDR3 sequence: CASSLARASGSVQSYEQYF. The CDR3 DNA reads TGTGCCAGCAGCTTAGCGAGGGCTAGCGGGTCGGTTCAATCCTACGAGCAGTACTTC.

The table lists this clone with a count of one. The chain is built from TRBV6-5 and TRBJ2-5; D unresolved. Germline V gene sequence: CDR1 MNHEY, CDR2 SVGAGI. Trimming took off 7 bases at V and 3 bases at J, with 3 bases between the two ends. CDR3 length: 10 residues. Written as DNA, the CDR3 is TGTGCCAGCAAGGAAGAGACCCAGTACTTC. The encoded protein is CASKEETQYF.